This TCR beta chain was sequenced during a study of blood T cell repertoires in COVID-19. Overall study: Acute and convalescent COVID-19 samples came from the United States, Italy and Spain. T cells, B-cell-depleted T cells, or PBMCs provided the cDNA or gDNA that served as material.

Source study methods: Counts of nucleated cells, estimated from reference gene primer amplification, were obtained. TCRdb keeps only in-frame clones here, not all; method: immunoSEQ multiplex PCR. That table supplies the V and J calls and clone size; D and trimming were determined from the DNA. The table has under 300,000 clones, around 81% seen once. Germline CDR1 and CDR2: SGHRS and YFSETQ. The CDR3 totals 14 residues. Unmatched junction bases numbered 5, after V lost 5 bases and J lost 3 bases. This chain uses TRBV5-1 with TRBJ1-1; TRBD1 agrees at 9 bases. The clonotype originates from a man aged 25 to 45 who had recovered from COVID-19. The sequencing sample was made of peripheral blood. CDR3 nucleotide sequence: TGCGCCAGCAGTACAGGGGGCGTCCACACTGAAGCTTTCTTT. This codes for CASSTGGVHTEAFF.